The 3 T cell receptor beta chains reported below all come from one sample, sequenced in a study of technical replicates of blood from several donors. Here immunoSEQ multiplex PCR was the method, and the copy in TCRdb shows in-frame clones only, minus some. The data contain some 98,000 clones, approximately 96% of them singletons. Sequencing was carried out using T cells isolated from PBMCs. These receptor sequences come from a human donor in good health.

J is TRBJ2-7 and V is TRBV28; 11 bases line up with TRBD2. V shed 5 bases, J shed 9 bases, and the junction held 6 bases outside the gene matches. Per the germline V gene, CDR1 is MDHEN and CDR2 is SYDVKM. There are 13 residues in the CDR3. CDR3 nucleotide sequence: TGTGCCAGCAGTCCCGGGACTAGCGGAGCGCAGTACTTC. Its protein product is CASSPGTSGAQYF.

The chain is built from TRBV2 and TRBJ2-7; D not resolved. Germline V gives CDR1 SNHLY, CDR2 FYNNEI. The CDR3 has 12 residues. V gave up 4 bases and J gave up 3 bases, with 7 bases separating them. Here the CDR3 reads CASSVADYEQYF. CDR3 nucleotide sequence: TGTGCCAGCAGTGTGGCGGACTACGAGCAGTACTTC.

This rearrangement joins TRBV9 to TRBJ2-1, with 8 nucleotides matching TRBD2. The CDR3 runs 15 residues. The V and J ends lost 3 bases and 2 bases, in that order; junction bases with no gene match: 4. CDR1 SGDLS and CDR2 YYNGEE come from the germline V gene. Written as DNA, the CDR3 is TGTGCCAGCAGCGCCCGGGAGGGCACCTACAATGAGCAGTTCTTC. Amino acids: CASSAREGTYNEQFF.